The source of this TCR beta chain is a study of technical replicates of blood from a handful of donors. The table came from immunoSEQ multiplex PCR; TCRdb's copy has only in-frame clones and leaves some out. Among about 75,000 clones, nearly 98% were seen once, and the ten largest hold roughly 0.17%. Germline loops: CDR1 MNHEY, CDR2 SVGAGI. The CDR3 has 15 residues. Trimming at V came to 5 bases and at J to 5 bases, leaving 10 bases not matched to a gene. This receptor was identified in a human donor in good health. The material sequenced was T cells isolated from PBMCs. The V and J genes are TRBV6-5 and TRBJ1-1; 8 bases line up with TRBD1. This CDR3 is CASSRSQGVGTEAFF. CDR3 coding DNA: TGTGCCAGCAGTAGATCACAGGGGGTAGGGACTGAAGCTTTCTTT.